Shown below are 25 T cell receptor beta chains from a single sample sequenced in a study of blood T cell repertoires in COVID-19. Only in-frame clones appear in the TCRdb table, and some are missing; sequencing was by immunoSEQ multiplex PCR. The sample shows roughly 400,000 clones, 80% to 90% of them seen only once. The sequenced sample was PBMCs or T cells enriched from blood (not recorded which). All receptors derive from a man in his thirties or forties who had recovered from COVID-19.

This chain uses TRBV9 with TRBJ2-7; 12 nucleotides agree with TRBD2. The CDR3 covers 18 residues. Unmatched junction bases numbered 13, after V lost 0 bases and J lost 6 bases. Germline V lookup: CDR1 SGDLS, CDR2 YYNGEE. The CDR3 sequence is CASSVAPERLAGVVEQYF. Written as DNA, the CDR3 is TGTGCCAGCAGCGTAGCCCCGGAAAGACTAGCGGGAGTAGTCGAGCAGTACTTC. The variable domain in full, completed from reference TRBV9 and TRBJ2-7, reads DSGVTQTPKHLITATGQRVTLRCSPRSGDLSVYWYQQSLDQGLQFLIQYYNGEERAKGNILERFSAQQFPDLHSELNLSSLELGDSALYFCASSVAPERLAGVVEQYFGPGTRLTVT.

The chain is built from TRBV9 and TRBJ2-1; TRBD2 matches 11 bases. Losses at the gene ends were 2 bases for V and 6 bases for J; bases not matched to a gene: 4. Germline V CDR1 and CDR2: SGDLS, YYNGEE. The length of the CDR3 is 15 residues. The CDR3 loop reads CASSVGTSGSNEQFF. The CDR3 nucleotides are TGTGCCAGCAGCGTTGGAACTAGCGGGAGCAATGAGCAGTTCTTC.

This chain uses TRBV18 with TRBJ2-1; D is uncertain. The V gene lost 2 bases and the J gene lost 0 bases, with 8 bases spanning the gap. This CDR3 has 15 residues. Germline lookup yields CDR1 KGHSH and CDR2 LQKENI. The CDR3 here is CASSPGESSYNEQFF. DNA for the CDR3: TGTGCCAGCTCACCAGGAGAGAGCTCCTACAATGAGCAGTTCTTC.

The chain joins TRBV28 to TRBJ1-2; TRBD1 is a possible D gene (5 bases). The V gene's germline CDR1 is MDHEN and CDR2 SYDVKM. CDR3 length: 14 amino acids. V was cut by 3 bases and J by 4 bases, with 12 bases left in between. The CDR3 region is CASSFTRASYGYTF. Written as DNA, the CDR3 is TGTGCCAGCAGTTTTACCAGGGCCAGCTATGGCTACACCTTC.

This chain joins TRBV7-9 and TRBJ2-7; 8 bases map to TRBD1. J was trimmed by 4 bases and V by 5 bases; bases with no gene match: 4. The CDR3 has 13 residues. The V gene's germline CDR1 is SEHNR and CDR2 FQNEAQ (reference sequence). The CDR3 is CASSLRTGYEQYF. CDR3 DNA: TGTGCCAGCAGCCTTCGGACAGGGTACGAGCAGTACTTC.

The CDR3 loop reads CASSYAGTENEQFF. CDR3 nucleotide sequence: TGTGCCAGCAGTTACGCCGGGACAGAGAATGAGCAGTTCTTC. The genes are TRBV6-5 and TRBJ2-1; 7 bases agree with TRBD1. This CDR3 has 14 amino acids. CDR1 MNHEY and CDR2 SVGAGI come from the germline V gene. V shed 2 bases, J shed 7 bases, and the junction held 5 bases outside the gene matches.

This sequence joins TRBV27 and TRBJ1-6, with D possibly TRBD1 on 5 matching bases. CDR1 and CDR2 from the germline V gene are MNHEY and SMNVEV (reference sequence). Trimming stripped 9 bases from V and 3 bases from J, with 15 bases between. This CDR3 contains 15 residues. Here the CDR3 reads CASSPGDFYNSPLHF. Here the CDR3 DNA reads TGTGCCAGTTCTCCGGGGGACTTCTATAATTCACCCCTCCACTTT.

The chain uses TRBV5-1 and TRBJ1-1; 10 positions match TRBD1. V dropped 7 bases and J dropped 7; count of bases not matched to a gene: 10. The CDR3 contains 14 residues. Per germline, CDR1 SGHRS and CDR2 YFSETQ. The chain's CDR3 is CASYPGTGVGEAFF. CDR3 nucleotide sequence: TGCGCCAGCTACCCCGGGACAGGGGTCGGTGAAGCTTTCTTT.

The chain recombines TRBV5-1 with TRBJ1-1; tentative D call: TRBD1 (6 bases). From germline, CDR1 is SGHRS and CDR2 YFSETQ. This CDR3 region has 16 residues. Trimming removed 2 bases at V and 1 base at J, with 15 bases between. DNA for the CDR3: TGCGCCAGCAGCTTAACAGGGACCGAGTCGAACACTGAAGCTTTCTTT. Residues: CASSLTGTESNTEAFF. The full variable domain, completed using reference TRBV5-1 and TRBJ1-1, is KAGVTQTPRYLIKTRGQQVTLSCSPISGHRSVSWYQQTPGQGLQFLFEYFSETQRNKGNFPGRFSGRQFSNSRSEMNVSTLELGDSALYLCASSLTGTESNTEAFFGQGTRLTVV.

The chain recombines TRBV3-1 (or the pseudogene TRBV3-2) with TRBJ1-2; possible D gene TRBD1, 6 bases. Between the trimmed V and J ends, which lost 6 bases and 8 bases, there was a span of 16 bases. The CDR3 is 13 amino acids. Germline V gene sequence: CDR1 LGHDT, CDR2 YNNKEL (reference sequence). CDR3 residues: CASRKTGPGGYTF. CDR3 sequence (DNA): TGTGCCAGCAGGAAGACAGGTCCGGGAGGCTACACCTTC.

The rearrangement links TRBV10-3 to TRBJ1-1, with D unclear. The CDR3 is 13 residues long. Germline CDR1 ENHRY, CDR2 SYGVKD. V lost 6 bases to trimming and J lost 1 base, with 9 bases between them. In DNA form, the CDR3 reads TGTGCCATCAGGGCGGCGGAGAACACTGAAGCTTTCTTT. This gives the protein CAIRAAENTEAFF.

The V call is TRBV6-5, the J call TRBJ2-5; D perhaps matches TRBD1 (6 bases). The CDR3 runs to 13 residues. From germline, CDR1 is MNHEY and CDR2 SVGAGI. V lost 5 bases and J lost 5, with 12 bases in between. The CDR3 DNA sequence: TGTGCCAGCAGTCCAACTGGGGGCGAGACCCAGTACTTC. As protein: CASSPTGGETQYF.

This chain connects TRBV28 to TRBJ2-1, with D unclear. Trimming cost V 2 bases and J 0 bases, with 8 bases left between them. Germline CDR1 MDHEN, CDR2 SYDVKM. This CDR3 comprises 15 residues. The CDR3 is CASSLTESSYNEQFF. In DNA, the CDR3 is TGTGCCAGCAGTTTAACGGAGAGCTCCTACAATGAGCAGTTCTTC.

The chain employs TRBV19 and TRBJ1-5, with TRBD1 matching 9 bases. Germline CDR1 and CDR2: LNHDA and SQIVND (reference sequence). CDR3 size: 14 residues. Trimming cost V 3 bases and J 15 bases; bases outside gene matches: 12. The CDR3 nucleotides read TGTGCCAGTAGTATCGGGACAGGGAGGAATCCAGGGCATTTT. Amino acid sequence: CASSIGTGRNPGHF.

This clone was recorded only once. V is TRBV24-1 and J is TRBJ2-3; the D is unclear. Germline V CDR1 and CDR2: KGHDR, SFDVKD. The CDR3 is 13 residues long. V was clipped by 3 bases and J by 0 bases, with 3 bases between them. CDR3 in amino acids: CATSDGSTDTQYF. The CDR3 nucleotides read TGTGCCACCAGTGATGGCAGCACAGATACGCAGTATTTT.

The chain is built from TRBV19 and TRBJ2-3; possible D gene TRBD2, 5 bases. The V end lost 3 bases, the J end lost 2 bases, and 9 bases lay between the germline ends. Germline loops: CDR1 LNHDA, CDR2 SQIVND (reference sequence). This CDR3 region has 14 residues. The CDR3 bases are TGTGCCAGTAGTATGGACTGGACCACAGATACGCAGTATTTT. Amino acids: CASSMDWTTDTQYF.

This chain connects TRBV10-3 to TRBJ1-2; 10 nucleotides match TRBD1. Per germline, CDR1 ENHRY and CDR2 SYGVKD. The trim removed 6 bases at V and 7 bases at J, leaving 8 bases unmatched. The CDR3 sequence is 14 residues long. The CDR3 DNA reads TGTGCCATCAGGGACGGACAGGGGGAGGGTGGCTACACCTTC. This gives the protein CAIRDGQGEGGYTF.

This clone has only one observation. This CDR3 reads CASRRTGVYTDTQYF. CDR3 nucleotide sequence: TGTGCCAGTAGAAGGACAGGCGTTTACACAGATACGCAGTATTTT. The genes are TRBV19 and TRBJ2-3, with 7 bases matching TRBD1. Trimming removed 6 bases from V and 2 bases from J; junction bases left unmatched: 8. Per the germline V gene, CDR1 is LNHDA and CDR2 is SQIVND (reference sequence). The CDR3 totals 15 residues.

This clone was picked up one time. The chain joins TRBV28 to TRBJ1-2; TRBD1 aligns across 8 bases. The ends lost 5 bases at V and 4 bases at J; junction bases unmatched: 6. CDR1 is MDHEN, CDR2 SYDVKM, per germline. CDR3 length: 14 residues. CDR3 DNA sequence: TGTGCCAGCAGTCTTCAGGGGGCCAGCTATGGCTACACCTTC. Translated, it gives CASSLQGASYGYTF.

This clone was recorded only once. The chain has TRBV7-2 and TRBJ2-7; TRBD1 matches at 7 bases. Per germline, CDR1 SGHTA and CDR2 FQGNSA. This CDR3 comprises 15 residues. V lost 3 bases and J lost 0; bases outside the gene matches: 5. Written as DNA, the CDR3 is TGTGCCAGCAGCTTTGACAGGGCGAGCTCCTACGAGCAGTACTTC. Translated, it gives CASSFDRASSYEQYF. The full variable domain, its missing parts supplied by reference TRBV7-2 and TRBJ2-7, is GAGVSQSPSNKVTEKGKDVELRCDPISGHTALYWYRQSLGQGLEFLIYFQGNSAPDKSGLPSDRFSAERTGGSVSTLTIQRTQQEDSAVYLCASSFDRASSYEQYFGPGTRLTVT.

The chain joins TRBV29-1 to TRBJ2-3, with 10 bases matching TRBD2. V shed 3 bases, J shed 2 bases, and the junction held 11 bases outside the gene matches. The CDR3 totals 17 residues. Germline values: CDR1 SQVTM, CDR2 ANQGSEA. CDR3 residues: CSVDETSGWGNTDTQYF. DNA for the CDR3: TGCAGCGTTGATGAGACTAGCGGGTGGGGGAACACAGATACGCAGTATTTT.

The rearrangement joins TRBV5-4 to TRBJ2-7; D not resolved. Germline CDR1 is SGHNT and CDR2 is YYREEE (reference sequence). CDR3 size: 12 residues. Deletions cut 0 bases from V and 7 bases from J, with 8 bases between. CDR3 DNA: TGTGCCAGCAGCTTGGACAGTAGAGAGCAGTACTTC. Translated, it gives CASSLDSREQYF.

This clone was counted once. V usage is TRBV28 and J usage is TRBJ1-4, with TRBD1 identical over 7 bases. Losses at the gene ends were 8 bases for V and 4 bases for J; bases not matched to a gene: 10. The CDR3 totals 15 residues. CDR1 and CDR2 (germline): MDHEN, SYDVKM. In DNA, the CDR3 is TGTGCCAGCGGGACGTCAGGGACAGTTAATGAAAAACTGTTTTTT. It yields the protein CASGTSGTVNEKLFF. Supplemented by reference TRBV28 and TRBJ1-4, the full variable domain reads DVKVTQSSRYLVKRTGEKVFLECVQDMDHENMFWYRQDPGLGLRLIYFSYDVKMKEKGDIPEGYSVSREKKERFSLILESASTNQTSMYLCASGTSGTVNEKLFFGSGTQLSVL.

The rearrangement uses TRBV5-1 and TRBJ1-2; no definite D call. This CDR3 has 15 amino acids. V lost 0 bases, J lost 4 bases, and 13 bases lay in between. Looked up from germline, CDR1 is SGHRS and CDR2 is YFSETQ. The CDR3 coding sequence is TGCGCCAGCAGCTTGGAGGCAGGTTCCCTCTATGGCTACACCTTC. Its protein is CASSLEAGSLYGYTF.

The CDR3 region has the DNA TGCGCCAGCAGCTTGGGAACGGGGAACACCGGGGAGCTGTTTTTT. It specifies CASSLGTGNTGELFF. The V gene is TRBV5-1, the J gene TRBJ2-2; D gene uncertain. This CDR3 spans 15 amino acids. The germline V gene encodes CDR1 SGHRS and CDR2 YFSETQ. The V end was cut by 0 bases, the J end by 1 base, with 7 bases between. The variable domain in full, with the rest retrieved from reference TRBV5-1 and TRBJ2-2, is KAGVTQTPRYLIKTRGQQVTLSCSPISGHRSVSWYQQTPGQGLQFLFEYFSETQRNKGNFPGRFSGRQFSNSRSEMNVSTLELGDSALYLCASSLGTGNTGELFFGEGSRLTVL.